Reported below is one T cell receptor beta chain. The sample is drawn from a study of blood T cell repertoires in COVID-19. Overall study: Samples came from the United States, Italy and Spain, spanning acute and convalescent COVID-19. In each case, the material was cDNA or gDNA derived from T cells, B-cell-depleted T cells, or PBMCs.

CDR1 SGHTA and CDR2 FQGNSA come from the germline V gene. Trimming took 2 bases from V and 0 from J; bases not matched to a gene: 8. The CDR3 is 19 residues long. The assay was immunoSEQ multiplex PCR, and TCRdb's table has in-frame clones only and misses some. The data contain around 150,000 clones, roughly 88% of them singletons. The material sequenced was peripheral blood. The rearrangement uses TRBV7-2 and TRBJ1-6, with 9 nucleotides matching TRBD1. This clonotype originated in a woman between 50 and 59 years old in a cohort sampled during active or convalescent COVID-19. The CDR3: CASSLMGQGFSSYNSPLHF. CDR3 sequence (DNA): TGTGCCAGCAGCTTAATGGGACAGGGTTTTAGCTCCTATAATTCACCCCTCCACTTT.